This T cell receptor beta chain was sequenced during a study of blood T cell repertoires in COVID-19. Original processing methods: Estimation of nucleated cell counts was performed using reference gene primer amplification. The method was immunoSEQ multiplex PCR; TCRdb's version includes in-frame clones alone and lacks a portion of them. V and J calls and clone size are given by that table; D and trimming were obtained from the DNA. This sample yields approximately 250,000 clones, of which more than 80% are seen a single time; roughly 4.3% belongs to the top ten. The CDR3 totals 15 residues. The germline gives CDR1 MNHEY, CDR2 SVGAGI. Trimming cost V 0 bases and J 5 bases; bases outside gene matches: 3.

The TCR originated in a woman in her thirties with acute COVID-19. Specimen: PBMCs or T cells enriched from blood (not recorded which). This chain uses TRBV6-5 with TRBJ2-3; the match to TRBD2 covers 9 bases. CDR3 sequence: CASSYSTSGGDTQYF. The DNA of the CDR3 is TGTGCCAGCAGTTACTCGACTAGCGGTGGAGATACGCAGTATTTT.